The 32 T cell receptor beta chains below come from one sample, sequenced in a study of cytomegalovirus exposure and HLA in healthy donors. The PCR employed 60 Vbeta primers together with 13 Jbeta primers. Data came from immunoSEQ multiplex PCR; TCRdb stores just in-frame clones and leaves some out. The sample has around 150,000 clones, roughly three fifths seen once. The sequenced sample was PBMCs. These receptors were taken from a male donor in good health and CMV-seronegative.

This clone came up once. The chain joins TRBV7-2 to TRBJ2-7, with 7 bases lining up with TRBD2. Germline-derived CDR1 and CDR2 are SGHTA and FQGNSA. Germline trimming cut 5 bases from V and 0 bases from J; bases unmatched to any gene: 7. CDR3 length: 15 residues. Written as DNA, the CDR3 is TGTGCCAGCAGCCCCAGAAGCGGGGACTCCTACGAGCAGTACTTC. Protein: CASSPRSGDSYEQYF.

The V and J genes are TRBV27 and TRBJ2-1; 7 positions match TRBD2. The CDR3 consists of 16 residues. CDR1 and CDR2 from the germline V gene are MNHEY and SMNVEV (reference sequence). V shed 0 bases, J shed 3 bases, and the junction held 5 bases outside the gene matches. CDR3: CASSLSLLAVYNEQFF. The DNA for the CDR3 is TGTGCCAGCAGTTTATCGTTGCTAGCGGTCTACAATGAGCAGTTCTTC.

Comments on this clone: The germline gene is not matched at one end of the junction; a read error may be the cause. This chain links TRBV18 with TRBJ2-7, with 7 bases lining up with TRBD1. Germline V lookup: CDR1 KGHSH, CDR2 LQKENI. This CDR3 contains 15 residues. CDR3 loop: CASTPSRQGSYEQYF. The CDR3 DNA sequence: TGTGCCAGCACACCCTCGAGACAGGGATCCTACGAGCAGTACTTC.

The chain links TRBV10-2 to TRBJ1-4; D is unclear. The CDR3 sequence is 14 residues long. The V end lost 10 bases, the J end lost 0 bases, and 12 bases lay between the germline ends. Per germline, CDR1 WSHSY and CDR2 SAAADI. CDR3: CATSFRSTNEKLFF. The DNA for the CDR3 is TGCGCCACCTCCTTCAGATCAACTAATGAAAAACTGTTTTTT.

This clone was picked up a small number of times. The rearrangement uses TRBV11-3 and TRBJ2-2, with a possible D match to TRBD2 (5 bases). Trimming took off 2 bases at V and 7 bases at J, with 8 bases between the two ends. CDR3 length: 13 amino acids. CDR1 and CDR2 from the germline V gene are SGHNT and YENEEA. CDR3: CASSLMRDGELFF. The CDR3 DNA reads TGTGCCAGCAGCTTAATGAGGGACGGGGAGCTGTTTTTT.

This chain links TRBV7-6 with TRBJ2-3; maybe TRBD1 (6 bases). The CDR3 has 12 residues. CDR1 SGHVS and CDR2 FNYEAQ come from the germline V gene. With 5 bases removed from V and 8 bases from J, the gap between germline ends came to 11 bases. This CDR3 reads CASSHRDITQYF. In DNA, the CDR3 is TGTGCCAGCAGCCACCGGGACATTACGCAGTATTTT.

V gene TRBV9 combines with J gene TRBJ2-4; tentative D call: TRBD1 (5 bases). Germline lookup yields CDR1 SGDLS and CDR2 YYNGEE. The CDR3 has 14 residues. Trimming left V 0 bases short and J 7 bases short, with 11 bases between. CDR3 DNA: TGTGCCAGCAGCGTAGATGTGGGGCGGAACATTCAGTACTTC. Its protein is CASSVDVGRNIQYF.

This chain joins TRBV7-8 and TRBJ2-3; 10 bases are a match to TRBD2. V lost 1 base and J lost 1; bases outside the gene matches: 5. CDR1 SGHVS and CDR2 FQNEAQ come from the germline V gene. The CDR3 length is 17 residues. The CDR3 spells CASSLERTSGGTDTQYF. For the CDR3, the DNA is TGTGCCAGCAGCTTAGAGCGTACTAGCGGGGGCACAGATACGCAGTATTTT.

This chain uses TRBV18 with TRBJ2-5; D is perhaps TRBD2 (5 bases). With 3 bases removed from V and 2 bases from J, the gap between germline ends came to 16 bases. The CDR3 loop spans 16 amino acids. In germline, CDR1 is KGHSH, CDR2 LQKENI. This chain's CDR3 is CASSPRVSTEQETQYF. The CDR3 DNA reads as TGTGCCAGCTCACCGAGGGTTAGCACGGAACAAGAGACCCAGTACTTC.

The chain employs TRBV18 and TRBJ2-1; TRBD2 aligns across 8 bases. The CDR3 is 15 amino acids. V dropped 8 bases and J dropped 7; count of bases not matched to a gene: 13. The germline V gene has CDR1 KGHSH and CDR2 LQKENI. The CDR3 loop is CASRLGGLARNEQFF. Written as DNA, the CDR3 is TGTGCCAGCCGCCTTGGTGGACTAGCACGGAATGAGCAGTTCTTC. Drawing the rest from reference TRBV18 and TRBJ2-1, the complete variable domain is NAGVMQNPRHLVRRRGQEARLRCSPMKGHSHVYWYRQLPEEGLKFMVYLQKENIIDESGMPKERFSAEFPKEGPSILRIQQVVRGDSAAYFCASRLGGLARNEQFFGPGTRLTVL.

The chain couples TRBV10-3 to TRBJ2-7; 9 nucleotides match TRBD1. The CDR3 spans 16 residues. J lost 5 bases, V lost 2 bases, and 10 bases had no gene match. Germline-derived CDR1 and CDR2 are ENHRY and SYGVKD. The CDR3 sequence: CAISEREAGQGNEQYF. In nucleotides, the CDR3 is TGTGCCATCAGTGAGAGAGAGGCGGGACAGGGTAACGAGCAGTACTTC.

This clone was detected once. In DNA, the CDR3 is TGTGCCAGCAGTTTGGGACAGGGGGCATCTGAGCAGTACTTC. It is translated as CASSLGQGASEQYF. The chain joins TRBV27 to TRBJ2-7, with 12 bases fitting TRBD1. The CDR3 totals 14 residues. Germline CDR1 is MNHEY and CDR2 is SMNVEV (reference sequence). V lost 3 bases, J lost 7 bases, and 4 bases stayed unmatched.

The chain couples TRBV4-2 to TRBJ2-3; TRBD2 matches at 14 bases. V was pared by 3 bases and J by 0 bases, with 5 bases of the junction left unmatched. The CDR3 runs to 18 residues. Germline V gene lookup returns CDR1 LGHNA and CDR2 YNFKEQ. The CDR3 protein is CASSQGTSGGPSTDTQYF. The CDR3 coding sequence is TGTGCCAGCAGCCAGGGGACTAGCGGGGGTCCTAGCACAGATACGCAGTATTTT.

The genes are TRBV5-4 and TRBJ1-1; unclear D gene. V gave up 0 bases and J gave up 4 bases, with 7 bases separating them. CDR1 and CDR2 (germline): SGHNT, YYREEE (reference sequence). The CDR3 is 13 residues long. The CDR3 spells CASSLAAGTEAFF. The CDR3 nucleotides read TGTGCCAGCAGCTTGGCGGCAGGCACTGAAGCTTTCTTT.

The rearrangement joins TRBV10-3 to TRBJ1-1; D is unresolved. The germline V gene has CDR1 ENHRY and CDR2 SYGVKD. Trimming shortened V by 3 bases and J by 1 base, and 12 bases separated the two germline ends. The CDR3 runs to 15 residues. The DNA for the CDR3 is TGTGCCATCAGTGACGCCTCGGCAGGGAACACTGAAGCTTTCTTT. Protein: CAISDASAGNTEAFF.

This clone was seen more than once but under ten times. The chain is built from TRBV19 and TRBJ2-7; 7 bases match TRBD1. This CDR3 has 14 residues. From germline, CDR1 is LNHDA and CDR2 SQIVND (reference sequence). Trimming removed 5 bases from V and 2 bases from J; junction bases left unmatched: 6. The CDR3 DNA sequence: TGTGCCAGTAGTCCGATGACAGGGACCTACGAGCAGTACTTC. It specifies CASSPMTGTYEQYF.

The chain carries TRBV6-1 and TRBJ2-2; no clear D. V was pared by 1 base and J by 2 bases, with 8 bases between. The CDR3 is made up of 15 amino acids. Germline loops: CDR1 MNHNS, CDR2 SASEGT. The CDR3 is CASSEGVGNTGELFF. DNA for the CDR3: TGTGCCAGCAGTGAAGGTGTCGGTAACACCGGGGAGCTGTTTTTT.

Turning to this clone: One junction end does not reproduce the germline sequence, and a read error may be involved. The V and J genes are TRBV7-9 and TRBJ2-5, with 7 bases identical to TRBD1. CDR3 size: 16 residues. Germline CDR1 and CDR2: SEHNR and FQNEAQ (reference sequence). CDR3 DNA: TGTTCCAGCAGCTTAGCGATGGGCAGGGGGCAAGAGACCCAGTACTTC. Residues: CSSSLAMGRGQETQYF.

The chain has TRBV7-3 and TRBJ1-1; D is uncertain. Germline values: CDR1 SGHTA, CDR2 FQGTGA. Trimming cost V 3 bases and J 3 bases, with 8 bases left between them. CDR3 size: 13 residues. CDR3 residues: CASSFDIYTEAFF. In DNA, the CDR3 is TGTGCCAGCAGCTTCGACATATACACTGAAGCTTTCTTT.

This clone has a handful of counts. This chain joins TRBV7-2 and TRBJ2-7; TRBD2 matches at 8 bases. In germline, CDR1 is SGHTA, CDR2 FQGNSA. V shed 1 base and J 0 bases; nucleotides not matched to a gene: 5. The CDR3 is 16 amino acids. CDR3 in amino acids: CASSLDSGAASYEQYF. The CDR3 DNA reads TGTGCCAGCAGCTTAGATAGCGGGGCAGCCTCCTACGAGCAGTACTTC.

The rearrangement joins TRBV11-2 to TRBJ2-7; 7 bases map to TRBD2. V gave up 3 bases and J gave up 3 bases; unmatched junction bases: 2. Germline V gene data show CDR1 as SGHAT and CDR2 as FQNNGV. CDR3 length: 13 residues. The CDR3 loop is CASSFGGIYEQYF. The CDR3 bases are TGTGCCAGCAGCTTCGGGGGGATCTACGAGCAGTACTTC. The complete variable domain, with remaining parts taken from reference TRBV11-2 and TRBJ2-7, reads EAGVAQSPRYKIIEKRQSVAFWCNPISGHATLYWYQQILGQGPKLLIQFQNNGVVDDSQLPKDRFSAERLKGVDSTLKIQPAKLEDSAVYLCASSFGGIYEQYFGPGTRLTVT.

The chain recombines TRBV30 with TRBJ2-1; 14 bases are a match to TRBD2. In germline, CDR1 is GTSNPN, CDR2 SVGIG (reference sequence). J gave up 3 bases and V 0 bases, and 16 bases lay outside the gene matches. This CDR3 is built from 21 residues. The CDR3 DNA reads TGTGCCTGGAGTGTAGCTCGACTAGCGGGGGGGCCCAATATTAACTACAATGAGCAGTTCTTC. Amino acids: CAWSVARLAGGPNINYNEQFF.

The chain combines TRBV7-2 with TRBJ2-7, with 8 positions matching TRBD1. The length of the CDR3 is 16 residues. The germline gives CDR1 SGHTA, CDR2 FQGNSA. The junction had 5 bases not matched to a gene; V was cut back by 0 bases and J by 1 base. The CDR3 region has the DNA TGTGCCAGCAGCTTAGCGTCGAGACAGGGGTCCTACGAGCAGTACTTC. Protein product: CASSLASRQGSYEQYF.

The chain employs TRBV7-9 and TRBJ1-2, with 8 bases fitting TRBD1. V shed 4 bases, J shed 7 bases, and the junction held 8 bases outside the gene matches. Germline CDR1 and CDR2: SEHNR and FQNEAQ (reference sequence). The CDR3 has 14 residues. CDR3: CASSSRDRNIGYTF. The CDR3, as DNA: TGTGCCAGCAGCTCCAGGGACAGGAATATTGGCTACACCTTC.

This clone appeared a few times. The rearrangement uses TRBV7-9 and TRBJ1-4; 8 nucleotides agree with TRBD1. The V segment lost 4 bases and the J segment 9 bases; nucleotides outside the gene matches: 10. Germline loops: CDR1 SEHNR, CDR2 FQNEAQ (reference sequence). This CDR3 comprises 15 residues. CDR3 sequence (DNA): TGTGCCAGCAGCTCAGGACAGGGTCTACGGAAAAAACTGTTTTTT. This gives the protein CASSSGQGLRKKLFF.

The sample holds a few counts of this clone. The V gene is TRBV29-1, the J gene TRBJ1-6; tentative D call: TRBD1 (5 bases). The germline V gene has CDR1 SQVTM and CDR2 ANQGSEA. The CDR3 is 12 amino acids. The CDR3 nucleotides are TGCGGGGCGGGGACGGGGAATTCACCCCTCCACTTT. Its protein product is CGAGTGNSPLHF.

Only a few counts were recorded for this clone. The chain carries TRBV7-2 and TRBJ2-5; 9 nucleotides align to TRBD2. This CDR3 contains 16 residues. CDR1 is SGHTA, CDR2 FQGNSA, per germline. V trimming: 4 bases; J trimming: 5 bases; junction bases outside the gene matches: 11. CDR3 DNA: TGTGCCAGCAGCTCCTCAGTAGCGGGGGTTGGGGAGACCCAGTACTTC. This encodes CASSSSVAGVGETQYF. Looking up the rest from reference TRBV7-2 and TRBJ2-5 gives the full variable domain: GAGVSQSPSNKVTEKGKDVELRCDPISGHTALYWYRQSLGQGLEFLIYFQGNSAPDKSGLPSDRFSAERTGGSVSTLTIQRTQQEDSAVYLCASSSSVAGVGETQYFGPGTRLLVL.

The chain recombines TRBV9 with TRBJ1-1; D might be TRBD1 (6 bases). The CDR3 contains 19 residues. In germline, CDR1 is SGDLS, CDR2 YYNGEE. Deletions cut 0 bases from V and 0 bases from J, with 21 bases between. CDR3 bases: TGTGCCAGCAGCGTAGAGGTCGCAGCAGTGGACAGATTGAACACTGAAGCTTTCTTT. Translating gives CASSVEVAAVDRLNTEAFF. The full variable domain, rest sourced from reference TRBV9 and TRBJ1-1, is DSGVTQTPKHLITATGQRVTLRCSPRSGDLSVYWYQQSLDQGLQFLIQYYNGEERAKGNILERFSAQQFPDLHSELNLSSLELGDSALYFCASSVEVAAVDRLNTEAFFGQGTRLTVV.

The chain has TRBV5-1 and TRBJ2-1; TRBD2 agrees at 13 bases. Germline loops: CDR1 SGHRS, CDR2 YFSETQ. V shed 4 bases, J shed 8 bases, and the junction held 15 bases outside the gene matches. The CDR3 length is 18 residues. The CDR3 bases are TGCGCCAGCAGCCCAACTAGCGGGGGGGCCGGGTTTGGCTATGAGCAGTTCTTC. This gives the protein CASSPTSGGAGFGYEQFF.

This clone was observed a few times. The chain combines TRBV2 with TRBJ1-5, with 8 bases aligning to TRBD1. CDR3 length: 15 amino acids. Germline lookup yields CDR1 SNHLY and CDR2 FYNNEI. J gave up 3 bases and V 7 bases, and 8 bases lay outside the gene matches. This CDR3 reads CASTLGQGTNQPQHF. CDR3 DNA sequence: TGTGCCAGCACTTTAGGACAGGGCACCAATCAGCCCCAGCATTTT. Full variable domain (outside the CDR3, taken from reference TRBV2 and TRBJ1-5): EPEVTQTPSHQVTQMGQEVILRCVPISNHLYFYWYRQILGQKVEFLVSFYNNEISEKSEIFDDQFSVERPDGSNFTLKIRSTKLEDSAMYFCASTLGQGTNQPQHFGDGTRLSIL.

The chain combines TRBV7-9 with TRBJ1-2; TRBD1 matches at 8 bases. CDR1 and CDR2 (germline): SEHNR, FQNEAQ (reference sequence). The V gene end was trimmed by 1 base and the J gene end by 2 bases; junction bases not matched to a gene: 3. The CDR3 covers 15 residues. The CDR3 protein is CASSLVQGANYGYTF. CDR3 nucleotide sequence: TGTGCCAGCAGCTTAGTCCAGGGGGCGAACTATGGCTACACCTTC. The full variable domain, completed using reference TRBV7-9 and TRBJ1-2, is DTGVSQNPRHKITKRGQNVTFRCDPISEHNRLYWYRQTLGQGPEFLTYFQNEAQLEKSRLLSDRFSAERPKGSFSTLEIQRTEQGDSAMYLCASSLVQGANYGYTFGSGTRLTVV.

A few counts support this clone. The chain has TRBV4-2 and TRBJ1-4, with a possible D match to TRBD1 (6 bases). The V gene lost 9 bases and the J gene lost 1 base, with 9 bases spanning the gap. Looked up from germline, CDR1 is LGHNA and CDR2 is YNFKEQ. This CDR3 has 13 amino acids. In DNA form, the CDR3 reads TGTGCCAGTTCAGGGGAAACTAATGAAAAACTGTTTTTT. It encodes CASSGETNEKLFF.